One TCR beta chain is described in this entry. Original processing methods: Estimates of nucleated cell counts were drawn from the amplification of reference gene primers. Generated by immunoSEQ multiplex PCR, the TCRdb table keeps only in-frame clones and is missing some. The V and J calls and the clone size are those of that table, but D and trimming were determined from the DNA. The sample lists about 54,000 clones, over 75% occurring once. This sample is part of a study of blood T cell repertoires in COVID-19. Study-wide background: The United States, Italy and Spain provided the acute and convalescent COVID-19 samples. Sample material is recorded as cDNA or gDNA derived from T cells, B-cell-depleted T cells, or PBMCs.

The CDR3 spans 16 residues. Trimming removed 0 bases from V and 4 bases from J, with 13 bases in between. Germline CDR1 MNHEY, CDR2 SVGAGI. V gene TRBV6-5 combines with J gene TRBJ1-5; D call uncertain. The clonotype comes from a man aged 45-65 years with active COVID-19. The sequenced sample was peripheral blood. CDR3 loop: CASSYSSGVVNQPQHF. CDR3 coding DNA: TGTGCCAGCAGTTACTCTTCCGGGGTAGTGAATCAGCCCCAGCATTTT.